This T cell receptor (beta chain) is from a study of T cells in Graves' hyperthyroidism and ophthalmopathy. Template material for amplifying TCR beta CDR3 regions consisted of RNA transcripts. The HTBI primer set served for first-round RT-PCR of the TCR CDR3. A single record per CDR3 protein comes from TCRdb applying MiXCR to the multiplex PCR reads. Among around 570,000 distinct CDR3 sequences listed, about 20% were seen once. Under 3 months was the duration of disease in ophthalmopathy patients, who also had a Clinical Activity Score of at least 3 and a NOSPECS grade of at least 4. Input material: blood. The source of this sequence is a middle-aged man with Graves' ophthalmopathy.

The CDR3 sequence: CAISEGPGSAQPQHF. DNA for the CDR3: TGTGCCATCAGTGAGGGCCCAGGGTCCGCTCAGCCCCAGCATTTT. The rearrangement uses TRBV10-3 and TRBJ1-5, with TRBD1 as a possible D gene (5 bases). Germline V gives CDR1 ENHRY, CDR2 SYGVKD. The CDR3 totals 15 residues. V was shortened by 2 bases and J by 6 bases, with 14 bases between the two germline ends.